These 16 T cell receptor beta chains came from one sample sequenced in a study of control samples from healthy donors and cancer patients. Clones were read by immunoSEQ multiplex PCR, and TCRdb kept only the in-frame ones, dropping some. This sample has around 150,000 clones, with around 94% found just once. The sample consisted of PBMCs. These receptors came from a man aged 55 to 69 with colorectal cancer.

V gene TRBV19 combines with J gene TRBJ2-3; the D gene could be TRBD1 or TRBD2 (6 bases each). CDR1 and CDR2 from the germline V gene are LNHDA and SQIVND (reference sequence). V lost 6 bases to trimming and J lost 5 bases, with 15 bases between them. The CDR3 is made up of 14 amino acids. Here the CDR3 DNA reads TGTGCCAGTAGGGTAGGAGGGGGAGGAGATACGCAGTATTTT. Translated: CASRVGGGGDTQYF.

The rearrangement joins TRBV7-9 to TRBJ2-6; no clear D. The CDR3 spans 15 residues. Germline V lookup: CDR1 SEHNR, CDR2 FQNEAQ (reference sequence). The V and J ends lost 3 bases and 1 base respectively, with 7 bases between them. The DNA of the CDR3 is TGTGCCAGCAGCTTTGGTCGGTCTGGGGCCAACGTCCTGACTTTC. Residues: CASSFGRSGANVLTF.

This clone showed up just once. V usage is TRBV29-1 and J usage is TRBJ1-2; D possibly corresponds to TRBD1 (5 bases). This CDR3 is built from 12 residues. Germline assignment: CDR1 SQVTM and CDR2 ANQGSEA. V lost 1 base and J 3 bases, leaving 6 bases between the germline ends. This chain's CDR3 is CSVEGGYYGYTF. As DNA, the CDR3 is TGCAGCGTTGAAGGGGGGTACTATGGCTACACCTTC.

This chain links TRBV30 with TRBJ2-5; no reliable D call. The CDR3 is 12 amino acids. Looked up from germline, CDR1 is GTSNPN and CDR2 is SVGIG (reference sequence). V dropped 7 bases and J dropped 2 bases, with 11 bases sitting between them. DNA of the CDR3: TGTGCCTCCGGCGCCCCTCAAGAGACCCAGTACTTC. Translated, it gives CASGAPQETQYF.

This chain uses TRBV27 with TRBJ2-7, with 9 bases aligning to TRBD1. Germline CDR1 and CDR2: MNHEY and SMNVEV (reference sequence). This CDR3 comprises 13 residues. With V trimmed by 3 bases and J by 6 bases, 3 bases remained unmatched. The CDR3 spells CASSFTGGGEQYF. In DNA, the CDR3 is TGTGCCAGCAGTTTCACAGGGGGCGGCGAGCAGTACTTC.

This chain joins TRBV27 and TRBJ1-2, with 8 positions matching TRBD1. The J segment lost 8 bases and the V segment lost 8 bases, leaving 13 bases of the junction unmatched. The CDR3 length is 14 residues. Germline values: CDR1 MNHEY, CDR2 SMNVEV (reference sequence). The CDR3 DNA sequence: TGTGCCAGCGGACATGACAGGGGCTTCCGGGGCTACACCTTC. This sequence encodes CASGHDRGFRGYTF.

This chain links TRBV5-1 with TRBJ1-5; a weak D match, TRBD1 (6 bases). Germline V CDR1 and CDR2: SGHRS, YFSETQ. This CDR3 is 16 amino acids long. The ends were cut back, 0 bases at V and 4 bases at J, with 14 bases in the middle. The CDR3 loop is CASSLGGQGINQPQHF. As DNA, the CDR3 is TGCGCCAGCAGCTTGGGGGGGCAGGGGATAAATCAGCCCCAGCATTTT.

The CDR3 DNA is TGTGCCAGTAGTATAAACAGGGGGAACACCGGGGAGCTGTTTTTT. Its translation: CASSINRGNTGELFF. The chain is built from TRBV19 and TRBJ2-2; 7 bases line up with TRBD1. Trimming cost V 2 bases and J 1 base; bases outside gene matches: 1. The germline gives CDR1 LNHDA, CDR2 SQIVND (reference sequence). This CDR3 is 15 amino acids long.

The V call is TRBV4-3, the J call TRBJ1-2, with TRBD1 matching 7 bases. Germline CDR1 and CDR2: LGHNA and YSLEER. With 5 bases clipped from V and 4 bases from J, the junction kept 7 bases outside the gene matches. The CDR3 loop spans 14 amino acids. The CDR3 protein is CASSNTGTAYGYTF. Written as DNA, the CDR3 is TGCGCCAGCAGCAACACCGGGACAGCCTATGGCTACACCTTC.

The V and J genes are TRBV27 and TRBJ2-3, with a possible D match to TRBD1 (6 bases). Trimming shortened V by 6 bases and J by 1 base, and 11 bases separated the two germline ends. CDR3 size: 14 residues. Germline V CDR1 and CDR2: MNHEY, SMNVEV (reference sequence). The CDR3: CASRTGSGTDTQYF. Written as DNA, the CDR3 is TGTGCCAGCAGAACAGGGAGTGGCACAGATACGCAGTATTTT.

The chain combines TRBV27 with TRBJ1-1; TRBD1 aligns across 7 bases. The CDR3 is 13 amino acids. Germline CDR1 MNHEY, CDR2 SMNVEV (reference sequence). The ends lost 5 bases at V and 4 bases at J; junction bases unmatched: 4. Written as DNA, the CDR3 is TGTGCCAGCAGTGGCAGGGGGGCCACTGAAGCTTTCTTT. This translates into CASSGRGATEAFF.

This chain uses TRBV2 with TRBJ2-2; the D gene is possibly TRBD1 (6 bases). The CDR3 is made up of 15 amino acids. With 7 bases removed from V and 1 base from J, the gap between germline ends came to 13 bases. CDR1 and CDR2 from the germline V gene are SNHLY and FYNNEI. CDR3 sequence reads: CASTAGTLNTGELFF. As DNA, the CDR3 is TGTGCCAGCACTGCCGGGACATTGAACACCGGGGAGCTGTTTTTT.

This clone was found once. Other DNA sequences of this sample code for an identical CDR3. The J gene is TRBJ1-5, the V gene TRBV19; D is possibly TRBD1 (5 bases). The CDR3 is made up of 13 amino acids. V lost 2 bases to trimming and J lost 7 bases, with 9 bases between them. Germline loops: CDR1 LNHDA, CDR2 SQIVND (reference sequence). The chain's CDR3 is CASSIQGGQPQHF. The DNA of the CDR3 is TGTGCCAGTAGTATACAGGGAGGACAGCCCCAGCATTTT. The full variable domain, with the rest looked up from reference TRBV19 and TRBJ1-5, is DGGITQSPKYLFRKEGQNVTLSCEQNLNHDAMYWYRQDPGQGLRLIYYSQIVNDFQKGDIAEGYSVSREKKESFPLTVTSAQKNPTAFYLCASSIQGGQPQHFGDGTRLSIL.

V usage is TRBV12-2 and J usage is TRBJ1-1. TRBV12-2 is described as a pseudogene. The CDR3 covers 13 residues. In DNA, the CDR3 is TGTGCAAGTCGCTTAGGGAGGCAGACTGAAGCTTTCTTT. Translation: CASRLGRQTEAFF.

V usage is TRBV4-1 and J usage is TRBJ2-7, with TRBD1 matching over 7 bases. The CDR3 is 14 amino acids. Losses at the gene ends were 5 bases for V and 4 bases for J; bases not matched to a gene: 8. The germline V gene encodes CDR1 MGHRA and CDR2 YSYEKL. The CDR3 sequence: CASSTRTGGYEQYF. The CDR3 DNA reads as TGCGCCAGCAGCACCCGGACAGGAGGATACGAGCAGTACTTC.

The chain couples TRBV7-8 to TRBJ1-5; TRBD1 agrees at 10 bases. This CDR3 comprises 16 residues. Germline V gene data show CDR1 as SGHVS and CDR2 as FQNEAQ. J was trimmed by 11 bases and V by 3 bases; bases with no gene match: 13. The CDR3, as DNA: TGTGCCAGCAGCTTTAGTCCGTTGGGGACAGGGGAAACCCAGCATTTT. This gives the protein CASSFSPLGTGETQHF.